These 21 T cell receptor beta chains originate from one sample sequenced in a study of blood T cell repertoires in COVID-19. Produced via immunoSEQ multiplex PCR; TCRdb's table is partial and in-frame only. The table has about 180,000 clones, around 80% seen once. Specimen: peripheral blood. These receptor sequences come from a woman between 40 and 55 years old with COVID-19, enrolled during active disease.

V is TRBV7-9 and J is TRBJ2-7, with D perhaps matching TRBD1 (6 bases). Trimming left V 5 bases short and J 5 bases short, with 19 bases between. CDR1 and CDR2 (germline): SEHNR, FQNEAQ (reference sequence). The CDR3 is 15 amino acids. The CDR3 DNA reads as TGTGCCAGCAGCGACATAAGCCGAAAGGGGGACGAGCAGTACTTC. This codes for CASSDISRKGDEQYF.

This chain connects TRBV2 to TRBJ2-5; 13 bases align to TRBD2. The germline gives CDR1 SNHLY, CDR2 FYNNEI. Trimming took 6 bases from V and 5 from J; bases not matched to a gene: 6. The CDR3 loop spans 15 amino acids. The CDR3 nucleotides are TGTGCCAGCAGACGGACTAGCGGGGGCCGGGAGACCCAGTACTTC. This sequence encodes CASRRTSGGRETQYF.

V gene TRBV4-2 combines with J gene TRBJ1-2; 8 positions match TRBD1. CDR1 and CDR2 (germline): LGHNA, YNFKEQ. After removal of 2 bases from V and 5 bases from J, the junction contained 4 bases not matched to a gene. The CDR3 is 14 amino acids. The DNA for the CDR3 is TGTGCCAGCAGCCAAACAACAGGGGGGTATGGCTACACCTTC. Translation gives CASSQTTGGYGYTF.

The table lists this clone with a count of one. One end of the junction varies from germline; a read error may be responsible. This chain joins TRBV6-5 and TRBJ2-7, with 12 bases identical to TRBD1. CDR1 is MNHEY and CDR2 is SVGAGI in the germline V gene. This CDR3 spans 15 amino acids. The CDR3 nucleotides are TGTGCCAGCAGTTACTCGGGGACAGGGGGCGGTGAGCAGTATTTC. Translated: CASSYSGTGGGEQYF.

The chain has TRBV2 and TRBJ2-1, with a tentative D call TRBD1 (6 bases). Germline V gives CDR1 SNHLY, CDR2 FYNNEI. The CDR3 consists of 14 residues. The V gene lost 1 base and the J gene lost 7 bases, with 11 bases spanning the gap. The CDR3 DNA sequence: TGTGCCAGCAGTGAAGGCAGGGGTAGAAATGAGCAGTTCTTC. Amino acid sequence: CASSEGRGRNEQFF.

The chain uses TRBV10-3 and TRBJ1-5, with 9 positions matching TRBD1. V gave up 6 bases and J gave up 0 bases; unmatched junction bases: 3. Per the germline V gene, CDR1 is ENHRY and CDR2 is SYGVKD. The CDR3 extends over 15 amino acids. The CDR3 DNA sequence: TGTGCCATCAGGGGGGACAGGGTTAGCAATCAGCCCCAGCATTTT. Amino acids: CAIRGDRVSNQPQHF.

The chain joins TRBV6-5 to TRBJ1-2; D is possibly TRBD1 (6 bases). Trimming removed 7 bases at V and 4 bases at J, with 10 bases between. The CDR3 runs to 12 residues. Germline assignment: CDR1 MNHEY and CDR2 SVGAGI. CDR3 in amino acids: CASTQQGYGYTF. DNA of the CDR3: TGTGCCAGCACCCAACAGGGCTATGGCTACACCTTC.

The chain links TRBV5-1 to TRBJ1-2, with TRBD1 identical over 7 bases. V gave up 4 bases and J gave up 4 bases; unmatched junction bases: 7. The germline V gene has CDR1 SGHRS and CDR2 YFSETQ. This CDR3 comprises 14 residues. The chain's CDR3 is CASSPPRDSYGYTF. As DNA, the CDR3 is TGCGCCAGCAGCCCACCCCGGGACAGCTATGGCTACACCTTC.

This chain connects TRBV3-1 (or the pseudogene TRBV3-2) to TRBJ1-2, with D perhaps matching TRBD1 (6 bases). CDR3 length equals 17 residues. CDR1 and CDR2 (germline): LGHDT, YNNKEL (reference sequence). The V and J ends lost 0 bases and 4 bases respectively, with 18 bases between them. The CDR3, as DNA: TGTGCCAGCAGCCAAGAAGCCGTAGGGGGAAAAAGCTATGGCTACACCTTC. Translated: CASSQEAVGGKSYGYTF.

The CDR3 DNA reads as TGTGCCAGCACCCCAATAGGGACACGGAAGGCCCAGTACTTC. Residues: CASTPIGTRKAQYF. V gene TRBV6-6 combines with J gene TRBJ2-5; a possible D gene is TRBD1 (6 bases). V was clipped by 7 bases and J by 9 bases, with 21 bases between them. Germline loops: CDR1 MNHNY, CDR2 SVGAGI (reference sequence). The CDR3 is 14 amino acids.

J is TRBJ2-5 and V is TRBV6-5; 7 bases are shared with TRBD1. The V gene end was trimmed by 7 bases and the J gene end by 6 bases; junction bases not matched to a gene: 11. Germline assignment: CDR1 MNHEY and CDR2 SVGAGI. This CDR3 region has 14 residues. The CDR3 nucleotides read TGTGCCAGCACGCGCCTAGGGGGCGAAAAGACCCAGTACTTC. Translating gives CASTRLGGEKTQYF.

V usage is TRBV5-1 and J usage is TRBJ1-1; D unclear. Germline lookup yields CDR1 SGHRS and CDR2 YFSETQ. The CDR3 has 15 residues. The ends were cut back, 3 bases at V and 0 bases at J, with 12 bases in the middle. For the CDR3, the DNA is TGCGCCAGCAGCTCCTCTACGACACTGAACACTGAAGCTTTCTTT. This sequence encodes CASSSSTTLNTEAFF.

The chain recombines TRBV19 with TRBJ2-1; 14 nucleotides match TRBD2. Germline V gene sequence: CDR1 LNHDA, CDR2 SQIVND (reference sequence). Unmatched junction bases numbered 12, after V lost 5 bases and J lost 0 bases. This CDR3 contains 20 residues. CDR3 loop: CASSPRIGLAGGRSYNEQFF. DNA for the CDR3: TGTGCCAGTAGTCCCAGAATAGGACTAGCGGGGGGACGCTCCTACAATGAGCAGTTCTTC. Full variable domain (rest looked up from reference TRBV19 and TRBJ2-1): DGGITQSPKYLFRKEGQNVTLSCEQNLNHDAMYWYRQDPGQGLRLIYYSQIVNDFQKGDIAEGYSVSREKKESFPLTVTSAQKNPTAFYLCASSPRIGLAGGRSYNEQFFGPGTRLTVL.

This clone was seen only a few times. This rearrangement joins TRBV29-1 to TRBJ2-2; D not certain. The CDR3 spans 12 residues. Germline V lookup: CDR1 SQVTM, CDR2 ANQGSEA. With 4 bases removed from V and 1 base from J, the gap between germline ends came to 4 bases. CDR3 amino acids: CSVALNTGELFF. Written as DNA, the CDR3 is TGCAGCGTTGCTTTGAACACCGGGGAGCTGTTTTTT.

This clone was seen once. The V gene is TRBV19, the J gene TRBJ2-7, with TRBD2 matching 9 bases. CDR3 length: 15 amino acids. Per germline, CDR1 LNHDA and CDR2 SQIVND (reference sequence). The trim removed 1 base at V and 5 bases at J, leaving 6 bases unmatched. CDR3 DNA sequence: TGTGCCAGTAGTATAGGTAGCGGGAGTAACGACGAGCAGTACTTC. Translated: CASSIGSGSNDEQYF.

This rearrangement joins TRBV11-2 to TRBJ1-2; weak D call: TRBD1 (5 bases). V lost 2 bases and J 4 bases, leaving 8 bases between the germline ends. The V gene's germline CDR1 is SGHAT and CDR2 FQNNGV. The CDR3 covers 13 residues. The CDR3 loop reads CASSLRGSYGYTF. The CDR3 DNA follows: TGTGCCAGCAGCTTAAGGGGAAGCTATGGCTACACCTTC.

V and J are TRBV7-8 and TRBJ2-5; D is possibly TRBD2 (6 bases). Germline assignment: CDR1 SGHVS and CDR2 FQNEAQ. The CDR3 consists of 15 residues. Trimming removed 1 base from V and 0 bases from J, with 9 bases in between. CDR3 loop: CASSLEGRYQETQYF. Here the CDR3 DNA reads TGTGCCAGCAGCTTAGAGGGGAGGTACCAAGAGACCCAGTACTTC.

This clone has a single count. The chain couples TRBV12-3 or TRBV12-4 to TRBJ2-7; TRBD1 is a possible D gene (6 bases). CDR3 length: 13 residues. V was clipped by 6 bases and J by 3 bases, with 12 bases between them. CDR3 amino acids: CASSFDRIYEQYF. CDR3 nucleotide sequence: TGTGCCAGCAGCTTCGACAGGATCTACGAGCAGTACTTC.

On this clone itself: The junction does not match germline at one end; this may be a read error. The chain is built from TRBV5-1 and TRBJ2-3, with TRBD2 matching 8 bases. The CDR3 has 15 amino acids. Germline values: CDR1 SGHRS, CDR2 YFSETQ. For the CDR3, the DNA is TGCGCCAGCAGCGGAGCGGGGGTTCAACGATATACGCATTATTTT. Translating gives CASSGAGVQRYTHYF.

The CDR3 DNA reads as TGTGCCAGCAGAACAGGGGGCACACGTGGCTACACCTTC. Translated, it gives CASRTGGTRGYTF. The chain carries TRBV28 and TRBJ1-2; 9 nucleotides align to TRBD1. Germline-derived CDR1 and CDR2 are MDHEN and SYDVKM. The CDR3 extends over 13 amino acids. The junction had 6 bases not matched to a gene; V was cut back by 6 bases and J by 7 bases.

This clone has only a few counts. J is TRBJ2-5 and V is TRBV19; possible D gene TRBD2, 7 bases. Germline CDR1 reads LNHDA; CDR2 reads SQIVND (reference sequence). CDR3 size: 14 residues. V was pared by 10 bases and J by 4 bases, with 19 bases between. The CDR3 here is CATRGGGTGETQYF. The CDR3, as DNA: TGTGCCACTAGAGGGGGGGGAACCGGAGAGACCCAGTACTTC.